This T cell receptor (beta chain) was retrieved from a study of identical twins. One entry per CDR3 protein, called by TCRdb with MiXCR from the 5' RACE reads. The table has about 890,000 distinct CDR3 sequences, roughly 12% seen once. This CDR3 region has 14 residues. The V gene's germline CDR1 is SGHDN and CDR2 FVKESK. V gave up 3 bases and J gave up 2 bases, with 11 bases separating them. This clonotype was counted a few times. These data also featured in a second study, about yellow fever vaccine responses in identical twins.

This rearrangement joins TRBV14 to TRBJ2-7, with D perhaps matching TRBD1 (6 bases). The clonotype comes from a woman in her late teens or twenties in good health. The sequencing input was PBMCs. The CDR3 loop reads CASSHRDNTYEQYF. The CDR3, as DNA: TGTGCCAGCAGCCACCGGGACAATACCTACGAGCAGTACTTC.